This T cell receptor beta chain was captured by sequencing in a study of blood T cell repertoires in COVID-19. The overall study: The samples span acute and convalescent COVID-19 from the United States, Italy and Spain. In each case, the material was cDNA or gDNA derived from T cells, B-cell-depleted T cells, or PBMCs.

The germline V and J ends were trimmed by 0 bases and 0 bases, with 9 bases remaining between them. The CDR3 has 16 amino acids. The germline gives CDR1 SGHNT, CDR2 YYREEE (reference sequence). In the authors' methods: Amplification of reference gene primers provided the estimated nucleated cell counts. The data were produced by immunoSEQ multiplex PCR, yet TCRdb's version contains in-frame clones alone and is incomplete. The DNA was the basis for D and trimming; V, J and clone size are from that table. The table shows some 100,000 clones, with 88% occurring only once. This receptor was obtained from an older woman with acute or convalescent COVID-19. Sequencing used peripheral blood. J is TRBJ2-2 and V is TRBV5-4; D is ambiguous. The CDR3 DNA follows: TGTGCCAGCAGCTTGGAGAGCGCCTCGAACACCGGGGAGCTGTTTTTT. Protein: CASSLESASNTGELFF.